Listed below are T cell receptor beta chains from one sample, sequenced in a study of long-term antiretroviral therapy in people with HIV. TCRdb's table, derived via immunoSEQ multiplex PCR, lists solely in-frame clones and lacks some. The table has about 18,000 clones, 78% seen once. Sequenced material: unsorted PBMCs, taken 0.3 years after starting antiretroviral therapy. The receptors derive from a woman aged 45-65 years with HIV. The conserved cysteine and the conserved F or W are not part of the CDR3 here. The size field is filled for only some rows; it gives once, few, many or a size class.

>TRBV9|14|.
ASSATGENSNQPQH
>TRBV5-4|11|.
ASSPQGGTEAF
>TRBV6-1|15|.
ASSANERTGLNSPLH
>TRBV7-6|14|.
ASSFEMGGQGGELF
>TRBV7-9|13|.
ASSLAAGGTDTQY
>TRBV6-6|12|.
ASSYVGVNQPQH
>TRBV4-1|13|once
ASSQVTGGGYGYT
>TRBV4-1|12|few
ASSQVNSQETQY
>TRBV28|11|.
ASSFISSYEQY
>TRBV29-1|10|.
SVEAVDYGYT
>TRBV14|16|once
ASSQPFRDSRHNEKLF
>TRBV11-2|13|.
ASSLGPQGSYGYT
>TRBV6-5|13|.
ASSYGRSYINEQF
>TRBV19|12|.
ASSIGQGDSPLH
>TRBV11-2|14|.
ASRATGGGRGETQY
>TRBV9|12|once
ASSVVVTGQSYT
>TRBV12-5|14|.
ASGLAISLAKNIQY
>TRBV19|12|.
ASSMGSYNSPLH
>TRBV11-2|10|once
ASSLDGETQY
>TRBV7-9|17|.
ASSPGTGLRDWLNTEAF
>TRBV30|11|.
AWSIGGQETQY
>TRBV19|12|.
ASSRDRPTDTQY
>TRBV14|14|.
ASSQGRLSGANVLT
>TRBV5-6|15|.
ASSPRTRYATNEKLF
>TRBV10-2|14|.
ASSEGSGTLFYEQY
>TRBV7-2|14|.
ASSLSGAGGANVLT